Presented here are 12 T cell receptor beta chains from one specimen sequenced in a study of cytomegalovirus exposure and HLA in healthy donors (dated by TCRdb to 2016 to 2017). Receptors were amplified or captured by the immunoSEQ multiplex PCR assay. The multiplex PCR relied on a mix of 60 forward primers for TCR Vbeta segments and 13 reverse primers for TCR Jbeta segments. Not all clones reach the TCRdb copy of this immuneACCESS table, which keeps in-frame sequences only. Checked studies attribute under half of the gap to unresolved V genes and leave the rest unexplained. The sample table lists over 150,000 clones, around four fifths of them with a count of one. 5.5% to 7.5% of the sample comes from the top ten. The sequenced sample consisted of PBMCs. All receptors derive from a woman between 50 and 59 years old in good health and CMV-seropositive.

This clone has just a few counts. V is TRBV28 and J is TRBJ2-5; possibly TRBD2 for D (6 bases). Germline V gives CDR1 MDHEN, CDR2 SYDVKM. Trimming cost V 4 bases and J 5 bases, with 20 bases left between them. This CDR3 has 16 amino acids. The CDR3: CASSSASVSPGETQYF. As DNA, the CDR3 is TGTGCCAGCAGTTCGGCTAGCGTTTCTCCGGGGGAGACCCAGTACTTC.

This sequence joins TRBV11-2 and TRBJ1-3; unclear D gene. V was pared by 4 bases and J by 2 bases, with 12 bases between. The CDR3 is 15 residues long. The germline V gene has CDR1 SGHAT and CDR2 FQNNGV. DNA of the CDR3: TGTGCCAGCAGCTCACCAAAGACACCTGGAAACACCATATATTTT. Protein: CASSSPKTPGNTIYF.

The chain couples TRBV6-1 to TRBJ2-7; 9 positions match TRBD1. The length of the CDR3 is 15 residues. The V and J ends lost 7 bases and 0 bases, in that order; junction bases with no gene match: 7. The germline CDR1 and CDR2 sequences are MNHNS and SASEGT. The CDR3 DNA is TGTGCCAGCACCGCCGACAGGGGGGTCTCCTACGAGCAGTACTTC. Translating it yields CASTADRGVSYEQYF.

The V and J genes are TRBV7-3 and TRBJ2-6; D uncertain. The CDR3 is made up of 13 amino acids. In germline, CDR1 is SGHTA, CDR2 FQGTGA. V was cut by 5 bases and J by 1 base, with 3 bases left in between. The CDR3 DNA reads TGTGCCAGCAGCCCTTCTGGGGCCAACGTCCTGACTTTC. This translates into CASSPSGANVLTF.

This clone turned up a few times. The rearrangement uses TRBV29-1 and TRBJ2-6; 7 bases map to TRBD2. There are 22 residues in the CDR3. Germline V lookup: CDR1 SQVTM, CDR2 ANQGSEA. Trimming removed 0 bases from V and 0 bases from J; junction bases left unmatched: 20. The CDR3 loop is CSVEERGRQTRDYLSGANVLTF. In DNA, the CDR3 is TGCAGCGTTGAAGAAAGGGGCCGACAGACCCGGGACTACCTCTCTGGGGCCAACGTCCTGACTTTC.

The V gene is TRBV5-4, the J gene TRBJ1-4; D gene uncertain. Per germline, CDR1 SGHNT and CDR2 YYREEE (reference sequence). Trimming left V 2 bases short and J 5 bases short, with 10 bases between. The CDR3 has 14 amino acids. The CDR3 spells CASSFGQANEKLFF. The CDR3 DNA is TGTGCCAGCAGCTTTGGGCAGGCAAATGAAAAACTGTTTTTT.

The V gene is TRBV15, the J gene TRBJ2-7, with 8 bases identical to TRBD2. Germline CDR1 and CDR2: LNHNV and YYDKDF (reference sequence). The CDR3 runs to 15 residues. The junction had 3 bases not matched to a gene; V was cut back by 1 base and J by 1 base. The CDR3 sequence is CATSRGGGQSYEQYF. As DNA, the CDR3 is TGTGCCACCAGCAGAGGCGGGGGGCAATCCTACGAGCAGTACTTC.

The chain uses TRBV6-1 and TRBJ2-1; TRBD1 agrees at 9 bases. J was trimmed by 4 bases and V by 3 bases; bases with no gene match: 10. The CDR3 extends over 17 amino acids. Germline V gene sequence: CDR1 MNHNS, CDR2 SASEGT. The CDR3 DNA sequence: TGTGCCAGCAGTGACCCCGGGACAGGGATAGGGTACAATGAGCAGTTCTTC. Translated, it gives CASSDPGTGIGYNEQFF.

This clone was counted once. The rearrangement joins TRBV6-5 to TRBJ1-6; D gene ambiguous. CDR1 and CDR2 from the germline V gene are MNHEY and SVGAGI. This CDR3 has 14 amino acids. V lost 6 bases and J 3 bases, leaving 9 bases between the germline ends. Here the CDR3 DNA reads TGTGCCAGCAGGGAGAACCGCTATAATTCACCCCTCCACTTT. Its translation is CASRENRYNSPLHF.

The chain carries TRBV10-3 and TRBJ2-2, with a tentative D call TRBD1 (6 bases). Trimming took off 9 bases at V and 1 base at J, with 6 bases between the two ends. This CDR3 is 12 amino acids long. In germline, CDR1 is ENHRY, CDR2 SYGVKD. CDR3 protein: CAMGQNTGELFF. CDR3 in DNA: TGTGCCATGGGACAGAACACCGGGGAGCTGTTTTTT.

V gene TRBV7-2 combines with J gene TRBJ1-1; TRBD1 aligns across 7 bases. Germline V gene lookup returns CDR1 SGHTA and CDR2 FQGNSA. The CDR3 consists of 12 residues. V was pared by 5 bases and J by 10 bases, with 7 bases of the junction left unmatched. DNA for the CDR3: TGTGCCAGCAGCCCTCGACAGGGATTAGCTTTCTTT. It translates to CASSPRQGLAFF.

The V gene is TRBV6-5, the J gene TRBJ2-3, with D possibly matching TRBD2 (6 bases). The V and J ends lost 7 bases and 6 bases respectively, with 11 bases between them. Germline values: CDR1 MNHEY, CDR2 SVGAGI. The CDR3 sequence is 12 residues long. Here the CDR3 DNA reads TGTGCCAGCACCGGCCGGGGGGATACGCAGTATTTT. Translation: CASTGRGDTQYF.